One sample yielded the 29 T cell receptor beta chains listed below, sequenced in a study of cytomegalovirus exposure and HLA in healthy donors. The PCR ran on 60 Vbeta and 13 Jbeta primers. Sequencing was performed with immunoSEQ multiplex PCR; in TCRdb, only in-frame clones are kept and a portion is missing. The data show 130,000 to 150,000 clones, with 78% seen just once and roughly 2.8% held by the top ten. Input material: PBMCs. These receptors originate from a male donor in good health and CMV-seronegative.

CDR3 amino acids: CASSLRSTEAFF. The CDR3 DNA reads TGTGCCAGCAGCTTGAGGAGCACTGAAGCTTTCTTT. This rearrangement joins TRBV11-2 to TRBJ1-1, with unresolved D. V was pared by 3 bases and J by 4 bases, with 6 bases between. CDR3 size: 12 residues. Germline assignment: CDR1 SGHAT and CDR2 FQNNGV.

The rearrangement links TRBV30 to TRBJ1-2, with D perhaps matching TRBD1 (5 bases). This CDR3 spans 14 amino acids. With 2 bases removed from V and 6 bases from J, the gap between germline ends came to 16 bases. Germline CDR1 and CDR2: GTSNPN and SVGIG (reference sequence). The CDR3 reads CAWSLGGGFDGYTF. The CDR3 region has the DNA TGTGCCTGGAGTTTGGGGGGGGGATTCGATGGCTACACCTTC.

This chain uses TRBV7-9 with TRBJ1-3, with 8 bases aligning to TRBD1. V dropped 6 bases and J dropped 0; count of bases not matched to a gene: 4. CDR3 length equals 15 residues. The germline CDR1 and CDR2 sequences are SEHNR and FQNEAQ (reference sequence). The CDR3 sequence: CASRGQGLSGNTIYF. CDR3 coding DNA: TGTGCCAGCAGAGGACAGGGCCTCTCTGGAAACACCATATATTTT.

The chain employs TRBV9 and TRBJ1-2; D ambiguous. CDR3 length: 12 amino acids. Germline CDR1 is SGDLS and CDR2 is YYNGEE. Between the trimmed V and J ends, which lost 7 bases and 4 bases, there was a span of 11 bases. The CDR3: CASSTAAYGYTF. The CDR3 region has the DNA TGTGCCAGCTCGACTGCGGCCTATGGCTACACCTTC.

V and J are TRBV4-3 and TRBJ2-3; D might be TRBD2 (7 bases). Trimming took off 4 bases at V and 1 base at J, with 21 bases between the two ends. This CDR3 has 18 residues. The germline V gene encodes CDR1 LGHNA and CDR2 YSLEER. CDR3 sequence (DNA): TGCGCCAGCAGCCCTGGGGGCGGGGGCCTTTATGGCACAGATACGCAGTATTTT. This translates into CASSPGGGGLYGTDTQYF.

This chain joins TRBV5-8 and TRBJ1-4, with 8 bases identical to TRBD1. From germline, CDR1 is SGHTS and CDR2 YDEGEE. Trimming removed 1 base from V and 8 bases from J; junction bases left unmatched: 7. The CDR3 runs to 15 residues. The CDR3 DNA reads TGTGCCAGCAGCTTGATCCGGACAGGGAGCGAAAAACTGTTTTTT. It translates to CASSLIRTGSEKLFF.

The chain recombines TRBV5-6 with TRBJ1-6; 9 bases are a match to TRBD1. The V gene's germline CDR1 is SGHDT and CDR2 YYEEEE. The CDR3 has 15 amino acids. Losses at the gene ends were 4 bases for V and 10 bases for J; bases not matched to a gene: 9. The CDR3 DNA reads as TGTGCCAGCAGCCCGGGGACAGGGAGGGGATCACCCCTCCACTTT. Translating gives CASSPGTGRGSPLHF.

J is TRBJ2-7 and V is TRBV12-5, with TRBD1 matching over 7 bases. V was clipped by 6 bases and J by 3 bases; unmatched bases: 5. Germline values: CDR1 LGHNT, CDR2 FRNRAP. The CDR3 consists of 13 residues. CDR3 residues: CASGRDSRYEQYF. The CDR3, as DNA: TGTGCTAGTGGCCGGGACAGCCGCTACGAGCAGTACTTC.

V is TRBV5-1 and J is TRBJ1-1, with unresolved D. The germline V gene has CDR1 SGHRS and CDR2 YFSETQ. The CDR3 runs to 15 residues. V was pared by 0 bases and J by 3 bases, with 12 bases between. The CDR3 DNA sequence: TGCGCCAGCAGCTTGGGGAGGGCGGCGGACACTGAAGCTTTCTTT. This encodes CASSLGRAADTEAFF.

This rearrangement joins TRBV7-2 to TRBJ2-5; 12 positions agree with TRBD2. The CDR3 has 16 residues. The germline V gene has CDR1 SGHTA and CDR2 FQGNSA. With 4 bases clipped from V and 2 bases from J, the junction kept 5 bases outside the gene matches. The DNA for the CDR3 is TGTGCCAGCAGCTCGGGACTAGCGGGCTATCAAGAGACCCAGTACTTC. As protein: CASSSGLAGYQETQYF.

This clone was seen a handful of times. The rearrangement joins TRBV5-1 to TRBJ2-7; maybe TRBD1 (6 bases). The CDR3 runs 19 residues. Germline V gene data show CDR1 as SGHRS and CDR2 as YFSETQ. Trimming pared 3 bases from V and 1 base from J, leaving 26 bases between. The CDR3 region has the DNA TGCGCCAGCAGCTCGACGGTGGCCATTCTCGGGACATCTTCCTACGAGCAGTACTTC. Translated, it gives CASSSTVAILGTSSYEQYF.

The chain is built from TRBV5-6 and TRBJ1-2, with D unclear. Trimming took 0 bases from V and 7 from J, leaving 4 bases between them. Looked up from germline, CDR1 is SGHDT and CDR2 is YYEEEE. This CDR3 region has 11 residues. This CDR3 is CASSLVRGYTF. In DNA, the CDR3 is TGTGCCAGCAGCTTGGTTCGTGGCTACACCTTC.

The CDR3 nucleotides read TGTGCCACCAGACATCAGGCCCAGTACGAGCAGTACTTC. It is translated as CATRHQAQYEQYF. This chain uses TRBV5-4 with TRBJ2-7; unclear D gene. The CDR3 totals 13 residues. CDR1 is SGHNT, CDR2 YYREEE, per germline (reference sequence). V lost 9 bases and J 4 bases, leaving 17 bases between the germline ends.

The chain links TRBV9 to TRBJ2-2, with D perhaps matching TRBD2 (5 bases). The ends were cut back, 2 bases at V and 0 bases at J, with 8 bases in the middle. This CDR3 contains 15 residues. Germline loops: CDR1 SGDLS, CDR2 YYNGEE. Here the CDR3 reads CASSVRDTNTGELFF. The CDR3 coding sequence is TGTGCCAGCAGCGTCCGGGATACGAACACCGGGGAGCTGTTTTTT.

The V call is TRBV6-8, the J call TRBJ2-7; D gene uncertain. Trimming took 6 bases from V and 6 from J, leaving 15 bases between them. The germline V gene has CDR1 MNHGY and CDR2 SAAAGT. The CDR3 sequence is 13 residues long. This CDR3 reads CASSELLEVEQYF. CDR3 bases: TGTGCCAGCAGCGAGCTCTTAGAGGTCGAGCAGTACTTC.

The V gene is TRBV7-2, the J gene TRBJ1-5; D call uncertain. There are 17 residues in the CDR3. Germline CDR1 and CDR2: SGHTA and FQGNSA. Trimming cost V 0 bases and J 2 bases, with 14 bases left between them. In DNA form, the CDR3 reads TGTGCCAGCAGCTTAGCTTGGGCCACGTCGGGCAATCAGCCCCAGCATTTT. Amino acid sequence: CASSLAWATSGNQPQHF.

V and J are TRBV27 and TRBJ1-1; no definite D call. Germline loops: CDR1 MNHEY, CDR2 SMNVEV (reference sequence). Trimming shortened V by 6 bases and J by 1 base, and 12 bases separated the two germline ends. This CDR3 has 14 residues. This CDR3 reads CASSAGSGNTEAFF. CDR3 bases: TGTGCCAGCAGCGCAGGCAGCGGGAACACTGAAGCTTTCTTT.

The chain recombines TRBV4-1 with TRBJ2-3; the match to TRBD2 covers 8 bases. The junction had 8 bases not matched to a gene; V was cut back by 4 bases and J by 2 bases. CDR3 length equals 16 residues. Per germline, CDR1 MGHRA and CDR2 YSYEKL. In DNA form, the CDR3 reads TGCGCCAGCAGCCTTCGGGTTAGCGGGAACACAGATACGCAGTATTTT. Its translation is CASSLRVSGNTDTQYF.

The CDR3 region is CASSYAAPHNSPLHF. As DNA, the CDR3 is TGTGCCAGCAGTTACGCGGCCCCTCATAATTCACCCCTCCACTTT. The chain carries TRBV6-5 and TRBJ1-6, with unresolved D. V was clipped by 2 bases and J by 5 bases, with 10 bases between them. Germline V gene data show CDR1 as MNHEY and CDR2 as SVGAGI. This CDR3 comprises 15 residues.

In this sample, this clone turned up a few times. The chain carries TRBV5-8 and TRBJ2-4, with 7 nucleotides matching TRBD1. V was pared by 1 base and J by 2 bases, with 6 bases of the junction left unmatched. The CDR3 runs 16 residues. The germline V gene encodes CDR1 SGHTS and CDR2 YDEGEE. The DNA for the CDR3 is TGTGCCAGCAGCTTGAGGGACAGCACAACCAAAAACATTCAGTACTTC. Its protein is CASSLRDSTTKNIQYF.

Note on this clone: Sequence at one end of the junction differs from germline and may be a read error. The V call is TRBV25-1, the J call TRBJ1-2; 7 bases agree with TRBD1. The CDR3 has 12 residues. Germline CDR1 and CDR2: MGHDK and SYGVNS. The CDR3 sequence: CASSESLRDRIF. As DNA, the CDR3 is TGTGCCAGCAGTGAATCCCTAAGGGACAGAATATTC.

The DNA for the CDR3 is TGTGCCAGCTCGACAGGTTCGAACACCGGGGAGCTGTTTTTT. Amino acids: CASSTGSNTGELFF. This chain connects TRBV6-1 to TRBJ2-2; tentatively, D is TRBD1 (6 bases). Germline values: CDR1 MNHNS, CDR2 SASEGT. V lost 8 bases and J 0 bases, leaving 10 bases between the germline ends. The CDR3 extends over 14 amino acids.

CDR3: CASSLAGGAEGYTF. CDR3 in DNA: TGCGCCAGCAGCTTGGCCGGGGGTGCGGAAGGTTACACCTTC. V usage is TRBV5-1 and J usage is TRBJ1-2; D may be TRBD1 (5 bases). Germline V gene lookup returns CDR1 SGHRS and CDR2 YFSETQ. This CDR3 is built from 14 residues. Trimming removed 0 bases at V and 11 bases at J, with 17 bases between.

V gene TRBV29-1 combines with J gene TRBJ2-3; D gene uncertain. This CDR3 contains 14 residues. Trimming removed 6 bases at V and 2 bases at J, with 15 bases between. In germline, CDR1 is SQVTM, CDR2 ANQGSEA. The CDR3 protein is CSVPSRLHTDTQYF. The CDR3 nucleotides are TGCAGCGTCCCCTCGAGACTCCACACAGATACGCAGTATTTT.

This clone was detected only once. This chain uses TRBV9 with TRBJ1-1; 10 bases fit TRBD1. CDR3 length equals 15 residues. Germline V gene lookup returns CDR1 SGDLS and CDR2 YYNGEE. Trimming cost V 0 bases and J 3 bases; bases outside gene matches: 2. CDR3 sequence (DNA): TGTGCCAGCAGCGTAGGGGACAGGGGATACACTGAAGCTTTCTTT. Residues: CASSVGDRGYTEAFF.

The chain is built from TRBV2 and TRBJ1-6; D is possibly TRBD1 (5 bases). V was cut by 3 bases and J by 6 bases, with 18 bases left in between. The CDR3 runs 17 residues. CDR1 and CDR2 from the germline V gene are SNHLY and FYNNEI. The CDR3 is CASSEGGSRLFNSPLHF. In DNA, the CDR3 is TGTGCCAGCAGTGAGGGGGGGAGCCGCTTGTTTAATTCACCCCTCCACTTT.

This clone turned up a few times. CDR3 DNA: TGTGCCAGCTCACCCGCCACAGGGGGCAGTGGGGTCCAGCCCCAGCATTTT. Its translation is CASSPATGGSGVQPQHF. The rearrangement uses TRBV18 and TRBJ1-5; 9 nucleotides line up with TRBD1. CDR1 is KGHSH, CDR2 LQKENI, per germline. Trimming at V came to 3 bases and at J to 7 bases, leaving 13 bases not matched to a gene. The CDR3 has 17 amino acids.

This clone occurred once. The J gene is TRBJ2-5, the V gene TRBV7-2, with TRBD2 matching over 8 bases. CDR1 is SGHTA and CDR2 is FQGNSA in the germline V gene. V gave up 4 bases and J gave up 8 bases; unmatched junction bases: 12. This CDR3 is 15 amino acids long. The DNA for the CDR3 is TGTGCCAGCAGCTCCCCACTAGCGGCGGGAGCAACCCAGTACTTC. Residues: CASSSPLAAGATQYF.

The J gene is TRBJ2-1, the V gene TRBV7-3; D unresolved. Trimming left V 2 bases short and J 10 bases short, with 15 bases between. The CDR3 length is 14 residues. Germline CDR1 and CDR2: SGHTA and FQGTGA. CDR3 residues: CASSLERIRNEQFF. In nucleotides, the CDR3 is TGTGCCAGCAGCTTAGAGCGTATTCGAAACGAGCAGTTCTTC.